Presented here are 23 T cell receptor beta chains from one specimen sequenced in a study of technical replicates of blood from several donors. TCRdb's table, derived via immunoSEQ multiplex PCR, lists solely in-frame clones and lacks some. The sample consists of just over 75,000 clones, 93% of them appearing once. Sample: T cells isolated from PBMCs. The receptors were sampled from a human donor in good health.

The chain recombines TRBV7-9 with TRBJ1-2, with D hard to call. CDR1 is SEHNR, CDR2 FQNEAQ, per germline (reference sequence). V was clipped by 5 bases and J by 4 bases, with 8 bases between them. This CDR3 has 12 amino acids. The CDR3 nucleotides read TGTGCCAGCAGCCGCGAAGTCTATGGCTACACCTTC. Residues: CASSREVYGYTF.

In nucleotides, the CDR3 is TGTGCCAGCAGTGAAGCGGGAGGTTTTGAGCAGTACTTC. It encodes CASSEAGGFEQYF. V is TRBV6-1 and J is TRBJ2-7; D is perhaps TRBD2 (6 bases). The CDR3 is made up of 13 amino acids. The germline V and J ends were trimmed by 0 bases and 7 bases, with 10 bases remaining between them. CDR1 MNHNS and CDR2 SASEGT come from the germline V gene.

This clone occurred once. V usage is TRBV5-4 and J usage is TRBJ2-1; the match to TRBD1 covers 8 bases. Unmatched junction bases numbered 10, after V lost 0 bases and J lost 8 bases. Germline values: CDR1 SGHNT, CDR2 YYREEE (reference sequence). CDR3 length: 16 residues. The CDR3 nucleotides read TGTGCCAGCAGCTTGGACTGGACAGGGCTCTATTATGAGCAGTTCTTC. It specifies CASSLDWTGLYYEQFF.

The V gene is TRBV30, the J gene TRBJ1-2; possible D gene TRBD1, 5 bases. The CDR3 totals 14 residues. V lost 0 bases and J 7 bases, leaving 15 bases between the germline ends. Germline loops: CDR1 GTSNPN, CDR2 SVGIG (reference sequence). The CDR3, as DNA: TGTGCCTGGAGTGTTGGATCAGGGAAAGTTGGCTACACCTTC. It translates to CAWSVGSGKVGYTF.

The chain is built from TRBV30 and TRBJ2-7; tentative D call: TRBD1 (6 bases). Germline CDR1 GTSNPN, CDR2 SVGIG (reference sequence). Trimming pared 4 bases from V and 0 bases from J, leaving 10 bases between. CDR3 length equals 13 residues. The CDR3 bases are TGTGCCTGGAACAGGGAATTCTCCTACGAGCAGTACTTC. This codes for CAWNREFSYEQYF.

CDR3 sequence reads: CASSADSSYNEQFF. The DNA for the CDR3 is TGTGCCAGCAGCGCGGACTCTAGTTACAATGAGCAGTTCTTC. The V call is TRBV9, the J call TRBJ2-1; TRBD2 is a possible D gene (5 bases). Trimming took 3 bases from V and 4 from J, leaving 11 bases between them. The CDR3 is made up of 14 amino acids. Per the germline V gene, CDR1 is SGDLS and CDR2 is YYNGEE.

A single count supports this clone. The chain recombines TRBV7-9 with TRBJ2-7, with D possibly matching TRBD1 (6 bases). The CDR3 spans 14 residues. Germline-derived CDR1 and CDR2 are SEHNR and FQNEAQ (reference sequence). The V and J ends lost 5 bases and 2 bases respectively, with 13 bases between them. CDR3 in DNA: TGTGCCAGCAGCCTACCGGGACAAACCTACGAGCAGTACTTC. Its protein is CASSLPGQTYEQYF.

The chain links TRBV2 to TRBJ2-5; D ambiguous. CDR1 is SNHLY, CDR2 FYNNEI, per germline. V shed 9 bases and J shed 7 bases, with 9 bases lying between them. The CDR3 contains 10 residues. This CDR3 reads CASQSGTQYF. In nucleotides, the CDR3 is TGTGCCAGTCAGTCAGGGACCCAGTACTTC.

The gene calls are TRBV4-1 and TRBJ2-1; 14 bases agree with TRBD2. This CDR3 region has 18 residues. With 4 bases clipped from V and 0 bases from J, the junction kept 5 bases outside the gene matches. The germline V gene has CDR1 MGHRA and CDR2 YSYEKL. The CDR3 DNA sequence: TGCGCCAGCAGCCCGGGACTAGCGGGGGAGGTCTCCTACAATGAGCAGTTCTTC. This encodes CASSPGLAGEVSYNEQFF.

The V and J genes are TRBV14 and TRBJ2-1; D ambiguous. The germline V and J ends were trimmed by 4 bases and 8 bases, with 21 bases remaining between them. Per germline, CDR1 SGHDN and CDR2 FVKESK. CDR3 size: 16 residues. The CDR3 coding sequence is TGTGCCAGCAGCCTCCTTTGGCAGGCCACCTTCCATGAGCAGTTCTTC. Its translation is CASSLLWQATFHEQFF.

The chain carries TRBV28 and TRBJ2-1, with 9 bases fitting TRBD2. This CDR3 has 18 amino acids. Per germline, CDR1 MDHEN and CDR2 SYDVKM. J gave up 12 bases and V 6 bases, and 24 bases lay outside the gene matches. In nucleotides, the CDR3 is TGTGCCAGCAGGCGAGAGGGACTAGCCAAATTCTCAACGCCATTGCAGTTCTTC. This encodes CASRREGLAKFSTPLQFF.

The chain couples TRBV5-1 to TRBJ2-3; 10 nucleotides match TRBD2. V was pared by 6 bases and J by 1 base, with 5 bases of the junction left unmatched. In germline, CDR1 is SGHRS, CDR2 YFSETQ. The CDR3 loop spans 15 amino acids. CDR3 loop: CASTLGTSGTDTQYF. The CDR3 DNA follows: TGCGCCAGCACCCTAGGGACTAGCGGCACAGATACGCAGTATTTT.

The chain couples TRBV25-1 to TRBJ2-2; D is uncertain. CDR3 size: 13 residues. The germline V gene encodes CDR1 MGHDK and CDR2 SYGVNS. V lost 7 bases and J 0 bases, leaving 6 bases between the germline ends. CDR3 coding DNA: TGTGCCAGCACCCGGGCGAACACCGGGGAGCTGTTTTTT. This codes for CASTRANTGELFF.

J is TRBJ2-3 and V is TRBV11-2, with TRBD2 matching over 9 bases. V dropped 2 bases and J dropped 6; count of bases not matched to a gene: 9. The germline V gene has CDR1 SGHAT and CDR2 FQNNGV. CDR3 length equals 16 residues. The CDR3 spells CASSLFFSGREDTQYF. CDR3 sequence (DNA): TGTGCCAGCAGCTTATTCTTTAGCGGGAGAGAGGATACGCAGTATTTT.

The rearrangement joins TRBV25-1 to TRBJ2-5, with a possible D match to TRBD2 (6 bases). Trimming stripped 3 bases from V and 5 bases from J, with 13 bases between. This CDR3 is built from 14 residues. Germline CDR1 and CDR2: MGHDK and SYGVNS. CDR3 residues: CASSEASVWETQYF. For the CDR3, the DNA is TGTGCCAGCAGTGAGGCTAGCGTATGGGAGACCCAGTACTTC.

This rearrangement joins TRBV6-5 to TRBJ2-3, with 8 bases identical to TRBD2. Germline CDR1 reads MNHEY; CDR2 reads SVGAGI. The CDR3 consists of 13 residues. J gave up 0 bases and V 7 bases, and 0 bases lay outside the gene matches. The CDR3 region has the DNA TGTGCCAGCACTAGCGGGAGCACAGATACGCAGTATTTT. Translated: CASTSGSTDTQYF.

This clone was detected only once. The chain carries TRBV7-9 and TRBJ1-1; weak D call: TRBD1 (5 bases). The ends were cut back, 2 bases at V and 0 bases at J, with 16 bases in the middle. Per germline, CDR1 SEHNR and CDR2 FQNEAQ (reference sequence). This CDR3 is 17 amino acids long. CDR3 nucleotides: TGTGCCAGCAGCTTAAAGGGGTGGTGGGGCATGAACACTGAAGCTTTCTTT. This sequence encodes CASSLKGWWGMNTEAFF.

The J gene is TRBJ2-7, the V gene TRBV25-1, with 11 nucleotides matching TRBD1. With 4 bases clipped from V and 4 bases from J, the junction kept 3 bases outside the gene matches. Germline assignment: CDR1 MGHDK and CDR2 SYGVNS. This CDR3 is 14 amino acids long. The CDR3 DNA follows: TGTGCCAGCAGTGCCGGGACAGGGGGGTACGAGCAGTACTTC. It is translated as CASSAGTGGYEQYF.

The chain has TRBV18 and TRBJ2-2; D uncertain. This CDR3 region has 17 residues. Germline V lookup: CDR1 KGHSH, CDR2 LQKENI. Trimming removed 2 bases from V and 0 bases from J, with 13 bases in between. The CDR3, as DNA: TGTGCCAGCTCACCAGTCTCCGGTCATTCGAACACCGGGGAGCTGTTTTTT. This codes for CASSPVSGHSNTGELFF.

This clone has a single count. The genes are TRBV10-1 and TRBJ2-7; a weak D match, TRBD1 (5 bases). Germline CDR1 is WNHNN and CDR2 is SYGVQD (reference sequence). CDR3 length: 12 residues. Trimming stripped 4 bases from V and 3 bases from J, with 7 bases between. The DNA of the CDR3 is TGCGCCAGCAGTGCGACAGACTACGAGCAGTACTTC. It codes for CASSATDYEQYF.

For the CDR3, the DNA is TGTGCCAGCAGTTTACCGAAATACTCTCCCGGGTGGCCCACAGATACGCAGTATTTT. This translates into CASSLPKYSPGWPTDTQYF. V usage is TRBV28 and J usage is TRBJ2-3; no reliable D call. The CDR3 has 19 residues. The germline V and J ends were trimmed by 2 bases and 2 bases, with 23 bases remaining between them. Germline V gene data show CDR1 as MDHEN and CDR2 as SYDVKM.

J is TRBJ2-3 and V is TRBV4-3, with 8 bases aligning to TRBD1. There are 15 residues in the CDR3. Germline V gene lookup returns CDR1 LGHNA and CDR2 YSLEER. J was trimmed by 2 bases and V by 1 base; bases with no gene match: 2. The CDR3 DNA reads TGCGCCAGCAGCCAAGGGGGACAGGACACAGATACGCAGTATTTT. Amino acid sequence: CASSQGGQDTDTQYF.

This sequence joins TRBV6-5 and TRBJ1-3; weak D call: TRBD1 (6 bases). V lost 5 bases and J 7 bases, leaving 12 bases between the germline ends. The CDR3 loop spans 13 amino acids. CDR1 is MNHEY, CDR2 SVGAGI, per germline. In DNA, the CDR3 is TGTGCCAGCAGTAAGACAGGATACAACACCATATATTTT. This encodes CASSKTGYNTIYF.